This TCR beta chain was identified in a study of vaccination effects on CD4 cells after COVID-19. About the research overall: Antigen-specific CD4+ T cells were expanded (with viral peptide pools) by the ViraFEST assay ahead of sequencing. Everyone in the study got two shots of either the BNT162b2 or mRNA-1273 vaccine.

This CDR3 contains 14 residues. In germline, CDR1 is MNHEY, CDR2 SVGAGI. V lost 6 bases and J 3 bases, leaving 13 bases between the germline ends. Note on this clone: The antigen is unknown.

Sequenced by immunoSEQ multiplex PCR; TCRdb stores in-frame clones only, minus some. The repertoire consists of around 45,000 clones, with about three quarters occurring once and the leading ten covering about 12%. Cultured cells yielded isolated CD4+ T cells after approximately nine days. Half of the medium was exchanged for IL-2 medium on both days 3 and 7. The V gene is TRBV6-5, the J gene TRBJ2-3, with D possibly TRBD2 on 6 matching bases. The starting material was CD4+ T cells from PBMCs cultured without peptide, obtained before COVID-19 vaccination. This TCR was recovered from a human donor who had a prior SARS-CoV-2 infection. CDR3 sequence reads: CASRIDGRTDTQYF. In DNA, the CDR3 is TGTGCCAGCAGAATCGACGGGAGAACAGATACGCAGTATTTT.